The source of this T cell receptor beta chain is a study of vaccination effects on CD4 cells after COVID-19. This clone was counted between two and nine times. Its antigen remains unknown. The data were produced by immunoSEQ multiplex PCR, yet TCRdb's version contains in-frame clones alone and is incomplete. This sample has about 65,000 clones; less than 85% occur once, and the top ten carry about 3%. There are 12 residues in the CDR3. V lost 3 bases and J lost 8; bases outside the gene matches: 5. Germline CDR1 and CDR2: SQVTM and ANQGSEA. Antigen-specific CD4+ T cells expanded by the ViraFEST assay with viral peptide pools were then sequenced. Culture proceeded for approximately nine days, and CD4+ T cells were then isolated. In the vaccine recipients, nucleocapsid antibodies were negative and there was no prior SARS-CoV-2 infection.

This receptor was obtained from a human donor who received a COVID-19 vaccine. The rearrangement uses TRBV29-1 and TRBJ1-2; 8 bases line up with TRBD1. Sequences were derived from CD4+ T cells from PBMCs cultured with HCoV-NL63 spike peptides, sampled before COVID-19 vaccination. The CDR3 protein is CSVESRGQGYTF. In DNA, the CDR3 is TGCAGCGTTGAGTCCAGGGGGCAAGGCTACACCTTC.